These 31 T cell receptor beta chains share one sample of origin, sequenced in a study of cytomegalovirus exposure and HLA in healthy donors. PCR employed 60 Vbeta and 13 Jbeta primers. Sequenced by immunoSEQ multiplex PCR; TCRdb stores in-frame clones only, minus some. Here the sample spans tens of thousands of clones, 72% being singletons. Sequencing input: PBMCs. The receptors originated from a man aged 55 to 70 in good health and CMV-seropositive.

The chain links TRBV6-1 to TRBJ1-5; 9 nucleotides line up with TRBD1. Germline trimming cut 7 bases from V and 4 bases from J; bases unmatched to any gene: 8. The CDR3 is 15 residues long. Germline CDR1 reads MNHNS; CDR2 reads SASEGT. In DNA, the CDR3 is TGTGCCAGCATTCCATCCGGGACAGGGAATCAGCCCCAGCATTTT. Protein product: CASIPSGTGNQPQHF.

The gene calls are TRBV5-1 and TRBJ2-7, with 11 bases that match TRBD2. J gave up 3 bases and V 3 bases, and 5 bases lay outside the gene matches. Germline V gene data show CDR1 as SGHRS and CDR2 as YFSETQ. The CDR3 is 15 amino acids. CDR3 residues: CASSYTSGRIYEQYF. CDR3 DNA: TGCGCCAGCAGCTATACTAGCGGGAGAATCTACGAGCAGTACTTC. The complete variable domain, with remaining parts taken from reference TRBV5-1 and TRBJ2-7, reads KAGVTQTPRYLIKTRGQQVTLSCSPISGHRSVSWYQQTPGQGLQFLFEYFSETQRNKGNFPGRFSGRQFSNSRSEMNVSTLELGDSALYLCASSYTSGRIYEQYFGPGTRLTVT.

This clone was observed once. The chain joins TRBV5-1 to TRBJ2-1; TRBD2 aligns across 13 bases. CDR3 length: 15 residues. Germline lookup yields CDR1 SGHRS and CDR2 YFSETQ. V trimming: 6 bases; J trimming: 6 bases; junction bases outside the gene matches: 6. The CDR3 region has the DNA TGCGCCAGCACCATAGGGACTAGCGGGATCAATGAGCAGTTCTTC. Its translation is CASTIGTSGINEQFF.

This clone has more than one count but fewer than ten. The chain couples TRBV27 to TRBJ2-1; the match to TRBD2 covers 7 bases. Trimming removed 5 bases from V and 5 bases from J; junction bases left unmatched: 3. The V gene's germline CDR1 is MNHEY and CDR2 SMNVEV (reference sequence). The length of the CDR3 is 13 residues. For the CDR3, the DNA is TGTGCCAGCAGTATCGGACTAGACAATGAGCAGTTCTTC. This encodes CASSIGLDNEQFF.

As concerns this clone: The junction and the germline gene differ at one end; a read error may be behind it. This same CDR3 is encoded by further DNA sequences in the sample. The chain is built from TRBV27 and TRBJ2-3; possibly TRBD2 for D (5 bases). Germline lookup yields CDR1 MNHEY and CDR2 SMNVEV (reference sequence). The CDR3 consists of 14 residues. The CDR3 DNA follows: TGTGCCAGCAGTTGGGCTAGCAAAACAGATACGCAGTATTTC. Residues: CASSWASKTDTQYF.

The chain recombines TRBV9 with TRBJ2-5; D perhaps matches TRBD2 (6 bases). The V gene's germline CDR1 is SGDLS and CDR2 YYNGEE. CDR3 size: 16 residues. V lost 2 bases, J lost 4 bases, and 18 bases lay in between. The CDR3 sequence is CASSVSLGGSGETQYF. CDR3 DNA: TGTGCCAGCAGCGTCTCTCTCGGGGGATCGGGAGAGACCCAGTACTTC.

The V call is TRBV11-2, the J call TRBJ1-1, with 9 nucleotides matching TRBD1. The CDR3 spans 16 residues. Germline V gene sequence: CDR1 SGHAT, CDR2 FQNNGV. After removal of 1 base from V and 6 bases from J, the junction contained 9 bases not matched to a gene. In nucleotides, the CDR3 is TGTGCCAGCAGCTTAGCGCTTGGGGGACAGGGCTCTGAAGCTTTCTTT. Translated: CASSLALGGQGSEAFF.

This clone turned up a few times. The chain is built from TRBV6-5 and TRBJ1-6, with 7 nucleotides matching TRBD1. V shed 2 bases and J 7 bases; nucleotides not matched to a gene: 8. CDR1 MNHEY and CDR2 SVGAGI come from the germline V gene. The CDR3 loop spans 16 amino acids. CDR3 nucleotide sequence: TGTGCCAGCAGTTACCCTCGGACAGGCCCAAATTCACCCCTCCACTTT. Amino acids: CASSYPRTGPNSPLHF.

In its sample, this clone was seen a few times. The genes are TRBV18 and TRBJ1-1; D is unresolved. The CDR3 is 16 residues long. With 0 bases removed from V and 4 bases from J, the gap between germline ends came to 15 bases. CDR1 is KGHSH, CDR2 LQKENI, per germline. The CDR3 reads CASSPPGLLGGTEAFF. The DNA for the CDR3 is TGTGCCAGCTCACCACCCGGACTCTTGGGAGGCACTGAAGCTTTCTTT.

V is TRBV28 and J is TRBJ1-1; 7 positions match TRBD1. The germline V gene has CDR1 MDHEN and CDR2 SYDVKM. The CDR3 extends over 14 amino acids. Germline trimming cut 2 bases from V and 8 bases from J; bases unmatched to any gene: 8. The CDR3 coding sequence is TGTGCCAGCAGTTTAAGACAGGGAGTAAGAGAAGCTTTCTTT. It yields the protein CASSLRQGVREAFF.

This chain links TRBV10-1 with TRBJ2-3; D remains unclear. This CDR3 is 15 amino acids long. The germline V and J ends were trimmed by 2 bases and 2 bases, with 11 bases remaining between them. Looked up from germline, CDR1 is WNHNN and CDR2 is SYGVQD (reference sequence). The CDR3 nucleotides are TGCGCCAGCAGTGAGGAGGCCCCCTACACAGATACGCAGTATTTT. Its protein is CASSEEAPYTDTQYF.

V usage is TRBV28 and J usage is TRBJ2-2; maybe TRBD2 (5 bases). The germline gives CDR1 MDHEN, CDR2 SYDVKM. V shed 4 bases and J shed 0 bases, with 15 bases lying between them. The CDR3 totals 17 residues. Here the CDR3 DNA reads TGTGCCAGCAGTTACCCCCCGGAGACTACGAACACCGGGGAGCTGTTTTTT. It translates to CASSYPPETTNTGELFF.

The rearrangement links TRBV14 to TRBJ2-3, with TRBD1 as a possible D gene (6 bases). This CDR3 region has 16 residues. With 4 bases removed from V and 0 bases from J, the gap between germline ends came to 14 bases. Germline V gene lookup returns CDR1 SGHDN and CDR2 FVKESK. CDR3 residues: CASSPIQGTSTDTQYF. The CDR3 nucleotides read TGTGCCAGCAGCCCAATACAGGGTACTAGCACAGATACGCAGTATTTT.

V usage is TRBV2 and J usage is TRBJ1-5; unclear D gene. The germline V gene has CDR1 SNHLY and CDR2 FYNNEI. The CDR3 has 14 amino acids. Trimming removed 1 base at V and 0 bases at J, with 4 bases between. Written as DNA, the CDR3 is TGTGCCAGCAGTGAAGTTTATAGCAATCAGCCCCAGCATTTT. Encoded protein: CASSEVYSNQPQHF.

The chain combines TRBV19 with TRBJ1-2; 8 nucleotides agree with TRBD1. V gave up 3 bases and J gave up 0 bases; unmatched junction bases: 21. Germline lookup yields CDR1 LNHDA and CDR2 SQIVND (reference sequence). The length of the CDR3 is 21 residues. The chain's CDR3 is CASSISIMAGTGVLTNYGYTF. The CDR3 DNA reads TGTGCCAGTAGTATCAGTATCATGGCCGGGACAGGAGTTTTAACTAACTATGGCTACACCTTC. Drawing the rest from reference TRBV19 and TRBJ1-2, the complete variable domain is DGGITQSPKYLFRKEGQNVTLSCEQNLNHDAMYWYRQDPGQGLRLIYYSQIVNDFQKGDIAEGYSVSREKKESFPLTVTSAQKNPTAFYLCASSISIMAGTGVLTNYGYTFGSGTRLTVV.

This clone was seen only a few times. The CDR3 DNA is TGTGCCAGCAGTGAGCCCACTCCGGGACAGGGCGGCTACGAGCAGTACTTC. Translation: CASSEPTPGQGGYEQYF. The rearrangement uses TRBV6-4 and TRBJ2-7, with 9 bases lining up with TRBD1. This CDR3 spans 17 amino acids. Unmatched junction bases numbered 12, after V lost 3 bases and J lost 3 bases. Germline lookup yields CDR1 MRHNA and CDR2 SNTAGT.

V gene TRBV18 combines with J gene TRBJ1-4, with a weak D call TRBD1 (5 bases). This CDR3 comprises 14 residues. In germline, CDR1 is KGHSH, CDR2 LQKENI. V was trimmed by 3 bases and J by 3 bases, leaving 8 bases between them. The CDR3 nucleotides are TGTGCCAGCTCACCGACAGCACCTAATGAAAAACTGTTTTTT. Residues: CASSPTAPNEKLFF.

This clone occurred once. The rearrangement uses TRBV4-1 and TRBJ2-3; TRBD2 is a possible D gene (5 bases). Between the trimmed V and J ends, which lost 1 base and 4 bases, there was a span of 12 bases. The CDR3 runs 15 residues. In germline, CDR1 is MGHRA, CDR2 YSYEKL. As DNA, the CDR3 is TGCGCCAGCAGCCAAGTTCCCGGGGTCCCAGATACGCAGTATTTT. It encodes CASSQVPGVPDTQYF.

Only one count was recorded for this clone. The J gene is TRBJ1-5, the V gene TRBV6-1; 7 bases agree with TRBD1. V lost 6 bases to trimming and J lost 5 bases; unmatched junction nucleotides: 4. Germline values: CDR1 MNHNS, CDR2 SASEGT. This CDR3 contains 13 residues. Here the CDR3 reads CASSRQGDQPQHF. CDR3 DNA sequence: TGTGCCAGCAGCAGACAGGGTGATCAGCCCCAGCATTTT.

This clone was observed a single time. J is TRBJ2-7 and V is TRBV6-1; the D gene is possibly TRBD1 (5 bases). V was clipped by 6 bases and J by 0 bases, with 15 bases between them. This CDR3 region has 15 residues. Per germline, CDR1 MNHNS and CDR2 SASEGT. The CDR3 spells CASSVLTVPSYEQYF. DNA of the CDR3: TGTGCCAGCAGCGTACTGACAGTTCCCTCCTACGAGCAGTACTTC.

The J gene is TRBJ1-1, the V gene TRBV5-8; D call uncertain. The CDR3 contains 14 residues. The germline CDR1 and CDR2 sequences are SGHTS and YDEGEE. V was trimmed by 0 bases and J by 1 base, leaving 7 bases between them. CDR3 bases: TGTGCCAGCAGCTTGGGTGGGCCGAACACTGAAGCTTTCTTT. This gives the protein CASSLGGPNTEAFF.

The V gene is TRBV7-6, the J gene TRBJ2-7; 7 nucleotides align to TRBD1. V lost 2 bases and J lost 0; bases outside the gene matches: 10. This CDR3 is built from 17 residues. The germline gives CDR1 SGHVS, CDR2 FNYEAQ. The CDR3 protein is CASSLIATGFSSYEQYF. As DNA, the CDR3 is TGTGCCAGCAGCTTAATCGCGACAGGGTTTAGCTCCTACGAGCAGTACTTC.

The chain recombines TRBV4-1 with TRBJ1-2; D remains unclear. The V and J ends lost 3 bases and 1 base respectively, with 18 bases between them. CDR1 is MGHRA and CDR2 is YSYEKL in the germline V gene. The CDR3 spans 17 residues. The CDR3 nucleotides read TGCGCCAGCAGCCACGAGCCGGGAGGACGGATTAACTATGGCTACACCTTC. This gives the protein CASSHEPGGRINYGYTF.

The chain links TRBV4-1 to TRBJ2-7; 7 nucleotides align to TRBD2. The CDR3 is 14 residues long. J lost 3 bases, V lost 1 base, and 3 bases had no gene match. Germline loops: CDR1 MGHRA, CDR2 YSYEKL. The CDR3 region is CASSQVGGGYEQYF. DNA of the CDR3: TGCGCCAGCAGCCAAGTGGGCGGGGGCTACGAGCAGTACTTC.

The chain employs TRBV6-4 and TRBJ1-1; D is undetermined. CDR3 length: 12 amino acids. Germline CDR1 MRHNA, CDR2 SNTAGT. Trimming left V 4 bases short and J 11 bases short, with 14 bases between. This CDR3 reads CASSVLIPGAFF. The DNA for the CDR3 is TGTGCCAGCAGTGTTCTCATACCGGGGGCTTTCTTT.

The genes are TRBV19 and TRBJ1-2; 7 bases align to TRBD1. Germline CDR1 is LNHDA and CDR2 is SQIVND (reference sequence). This CDR3 region has 16 residues. Losses at the gene ends were 5 bases for V and 2 bases for J; bases not matched to a gene: 11. For the CDR3, the DNA is TGTGCCAGTAGTTTGGGGCAGGGGGAGGTGAACTATGGCTACACCTTC. This translates into CASSLGQGEVNYGYTF.

The table lists this clone with a few counts. The chain uses TRBV6-5 and TRBJ1-4, with 8 bases aligning to TRBD1. With 6 bases clipped from V and 2 bases from J, the junction kept 5 bases outside the gene matches. This CDR3 has 15 amino acids. CDR1 is MNHEY, CDR2 SVGAGI, per germline. CDR3 bases: TGTGCCAGCAGCTCCCACAGGGGGACTAATGAAAAACTGTTTTTT. Residues: CASSSHRGTNEKLFF.

The genes are TRBV6-1 and TRBJ1-5; D gene uncertain. The CDR3 covers 13 residues. Deletions cut 10 bases from V and 0 bases from J, with 10 bases between. Germline assignment: CDR1 MNHNS and CDR2 SASEGT. CDR3 sequence reads: CATLTVSNQPQHF. Here the CDR3 DNA reads TGTGCCACCCTCACAGTTAGCAATCAGCCCCAGCATTTT.

This rearrangement joins TRBV2 to TRBJ2-1; TRBD2 matches at 8 bases. The germline gives CDR1 SNHLY, CDR2 FYNNEI. The CDR3 has 16 residues. V trimming: 3 bases; J trimming: 2 bases; junction bases outside the gene matches: 6. CDR3 residues: CASSDISGTTYNEQFF. CDR3 nucleotide sequence: TGTGCCAGCAGTGATATTAGCGGGACCACCTACAATGAGCAGTTCTTC. Full variable domain (outside the CDR3, taken from reference TRBV2 and TRBJ2-1): EPEVTQTPSHQVTQMGQEVILRCVPISNHLYFYWYRQILGQKVEFLVSFYNNEISEKSEIFDDQFSVERPDGSNFTLKIRSTKLEDSAMYFCASSDISGTTYNEQFFGPGTRLTVL.

This chain connects TRBV5-1 to TRBJ1-1, with TRBD1 matching over 9 bases. CDR3 length: 14 residues. Germline V gene lookup returns CDR1 SGHRS and CDR2 YFSETQ. V trimming: 4 bases; J trimming: 5 bases; junction bases outside the gene matches: 6. CDR3 DNA sequence: TGCGCCAGCAGCCCACGGACAGGGGTGACTGAAGCTTTCTTT. Its protein is CASSPRTGVTEAFF. The full variable domain, with the rest looked up from reference TRBV5-1 and TRBJ1-1, is KAGVTQTPRYLIKTRGQQVTLSCSPISGHRSVSWYQQTPGQGLQFLFEYFSETQRNKGNFPGRFSGRQFSNSRSEMNVSTLELGDSALYLCASSPRTGVTEAFFGQGTRLTVV.

This chain links TRBV6-5 with TRBJ1-5, with 12 bases that match TRBD1. With 4 bases clipped from V and 8 bases from J, the junction kept 9 bases outside the gene matches. Germline CDR1 reads MNHEY; CDR2 reads SVGAGI. The CDR3 has 16 residues. CDR3 in amino acids: CASSLTGTGGSEPQHF. CDR3 DNA sequence: TGTGCCAGCAGTTTAACCGGGACAGGGGGCAGCGAGCCCCAGCATTTT.